The TCR beta chain under discussion was sequenced for a study of T cells in Graves' hyperthyroidism and ophthalmopathy. In the study overall: It was at initial diagnosis, before any treatment, that peripheral blood was collected. General study findings and limits: Blood held most thyroid clonotypes expanded above 0.001 frequency.

Ten or more counts support this clonotype. The antigen remains unidentified. Template material for amplifying TCR beta CDR3 regions consisted of RNA transcripts. HTBI primers drove first-round RT-PCR of the TCR CDR3. From the multiplex PCR reads, TCRdb called clonotypes with MiXCR, one entry per CDR3 protein. The data show hundreds of thousands of distinct CDR3 sequences, with more than 30% seen just once and approximately 10% held by the top ten. CDR1 is SGHTA, CDR2 FQGNSA, per germline. V was clipped by 2 bases and J by 8 bases, with 6 bases between them. The CDR3 extends over 12 amino acids. Diagnosis relied on clinical symptoms, serum thyroxine and TRAb, thyroid ultrasound and orbital computed tomography.

The sequence was obtained from a man aged 18 to 29 with Graves' hyperthyroidism. This rearrangement joins TRBV7-2 to TRBJ1-4; the D is unclear. The sample taken for sequencing was blood. CDR3 nucleotides: TGTGCCAGCAGCTTAATGAGGGAAAAACTGTTTTTT. Translating gives CASSLMREKLFF.